These 3 T cell receptor beta chains were all obtained from the same sample, sequenced in a study of blood T cell repertoires in COVID-19. TCRdb keeps only in-frame clones here, not all; method: immunoSEQ multiplex PCR. The sample holds about 250,000 clones, about 85% seen once. The sample comprised peripheral blood. The source is a man aged 18 to 30 with active or convalescent COVID-19.

The chain carries TRBV27 and TRBJ2-1, with 7 nucleotides matching TRBD2. V trimming: 3 bases; J trimming: 7 bases; junction bases outside the gene matches: 3. CDR1 is MNHEY, CDR2 SMNVEV, per germline (reference sequence). CDR3 size: 13 residues. CDR3 residues: CASSLVGRNEQFF. DNA of the CDR3: TGTGCCAGCAGTTTGGTCGGGAGGAATGAGCAGTTCTTC.

This clone was seen a few times. The CDR3 bases are TGTGCCAGCAGTTCTTCCGGGACAAATATCGAGCAGTACTTC. Its protein product is CASSSSGTNIEQYF. The chain joins TRBV6-6 to TRBJ2-7, with D possibly TRBD1 on 6 matching bases. Germline values: CDR1 MNHNY, CDR2 SVGAGI (reference sequence). The CDR3 extends over 14 amino acids. V lost 4 bases and J 6 bases, leaving 16 bases between the germline ends.

This clone has a single count. This rearrangement joins TRBV9 to TRBJ2-2, with D unclear. V was shortened by 1 base and J by 3 bases, with 19 bases between the two germline ends. Per germline, CDR1 SGDLS and CDR2 YYNGEE. This CDR3 is built from 18 residues. Here the CDR3 DNA reads TGTGCCAGCAGCGTAAGATCTGGCGCCAGGATCCACACCGGGGAGCTGTTTTTT. This encodes CASSVRSGARIHTGELFF.